Below are 17 T cell receptor beta chains sequenced from a single sample in a study of PD-L1 blockade in urothelial cancer. Clones were read by immunoSEQ multiplex PCR, and TCRdb kept only the in-frame ones, dropping some. The sample contains about 74,000 clones, around 84% of which appear only once. The sequenced sample was PBMCs, obtained around atezolizumab (anti-PD-L1) treatment. These TCRs come from a man between 65 and 85 years old with urothelial cancer.

V and J are TRBV5-1 and TRBJ2-1, with TRBD1 matching 7 bases. Germline-derived CDR1 and CDR2 are SGHRS and YFSETQ. Trimming cost V 2 bases and J 0 bases; bases outside gene matches: 2. The CDR3 sequence is 15 residues long. The CDR3 sequence is CASSFRQGSYNEQFF. The DNA of the CDR3 is TGCGCCAGCAGCTTTCGACAGGGCTCCTACAATGAGCAGTTCTTC.

This clone was picked up a small number of times. The genes are TRBV25-1 and TRBJ2-2; D gene ambiguous. The V gene's germline CDR1 is MGHDK and CDR2 SYGVNS. CDR3 length: 11 residues. V was cut by 7 bases and J by 5 bases, with 5 bases left in between. The CDR3 bases are TGTGCCAGCACAGATACCGGGGAGCTGTTTTTT. It yields the protein CASTDTGELFF.

This chain joins TRBV7-9 and TRBJ1-1, with 11 bases fitting TRBD1. CDR1 is SEHNR, CDR2 FQNEAQ, per germline (reference sequence). This CDR3 comprises 15 residues. V dropped 1 base and J dropped 4; count of bases not matched to a gene: 2. Here the CDR3 DNA reads TGTGCCAGCAGCTTAGAGGGGACAGGGGGCACTGAAGCTTTCTTT. This codes for CASSLEGTGGTEAFF.

This clone came up once. The chain links TRBV29-1 to TRBJ1-2; 7 bases map to TRBD1. CDR3 length: 12 residues. Germline-derived CDR1 and CDR2 are SQVTM and ANQGSEA. V lost 3 bases to trimming and J lost 10 bases; unmatched junction nucleotides: 8. The CDR3 is CSVDRGAGAYTF. CDR3 in DNA: TGCAGCGTTGACAGGGGGGCAGGTGCCTACACCTTC.

The rearrangement links TRBV15 to TRBJ2-5; the D gene is possibly TRBD2 (5 bases). The germline V gene has CDR1 LNHNV and CDR2 YYDKDF (reference sequence). The CDR3 sequence is 14 residues long. The germline V and J ends were trimmed by 0 bases and 5 bases, with 10 bases remaining between them. The CDR3, as DNA: TGTGCCACCAGCAGAGATCGGGGTGGGGAGACCCAGTACTTC. This sequence encodes CATSRDRGGETQYF.

This clone came up once. V usage is TRBV6-5 and J usage is TRBJ1-1; 7 bases map to TRBD1. Per the germline V gene, CDR1 is MNHEY and CDR2 is SVGAGI. This CDR3 has 13 amino acids. With 5 bases clipped from V and 1 base from J, the junction kept 1 base outside the gene matches. CDR3 in amino acids: CASSDRENTEAFF. The DNA for the CDR3 is TGTGCCAGCAGTGACAGGGAGAACACTGAAGCTTTCTTT.

The CDR3: CASSAPGSGAKNIQYF. The CDR3, as DNA: TGTGCCAGCAGCGCCCCCGGGAGCGGAGCCAAAAACATTCAGTACTTC. The rearrangement uses TRBV5-4 and TRBJ2-4; possibly TRBD2 for D (6 bases). The CDR3 totals 16 residues. Germline values: CDR1 SGHNT, CDR2 YYREEE (reference sequence). Trimming took off 4 bases at V and 0 bases at J, with 14 bases between the two ends.

The chain couples TRBV9 to TRBJ2-7, with 8 bases fitting TRBD2. Germline V gene lookup returns CDR1 SGDLS and CDR2 YYNGEE. Trimming took 2 bases from V and 1 from J; bases not matched to a gene: 5. CDR3 size: 15 residues. The DNA of the CDR3 is TGTGCCAGCAGCGTTGGTAGCGGGGTATCCTACGAGCAGTACTTC. Amino acid sequence: CASSVGSGVSYEQYF.

The rearrangement uses TRBV19 and TRBJ2-5; D gene unclear. The CDR3 has 16 residues. CDR1 and CDR2 (germline): LNHDA, SQIVND (reference sequence). V was trimmed by 1 base and J by 1 base, leaving 13 bases between them. The CDR3 bases are TGTGCCAGTAGTATAGGCCTCCGACAAAGCCAAGAGACCCAGTACTTC. Its translation is CASSIGLRQSQETQYF.

The DNA for the CDR3 is TGTGCCAGCCCGCTGGAGGGGTTGGAGACCCAGTACTTC. Its protein product is CASPLEGLETQYF. The J gene is TRBJ2-5, the V gene TRBV6-1, with a weak D call TRBD2 (6 bases). Trimming took 8 bases from V and 5 from J, leaving 15 bases between them. In germline, CDR1 is MNHNS, CDR2 SASEGT. This CDR3 has 13 residues.

This clone was recorded once. This chain joins TRBV5-8 and TRBJ2-2; weak D call: TRBD1 (5 bases). CDR1 and CDR2 from the germline V gene are SGHTS and YDEGEE. V was shortened by 0 bases and J by 6 bases, with 6 bases between the two germline ends. The CDR3 length is 13 residues. The CDR3 bases are TGTGCCAGCAGCTTGGGCAGGGCCGGGGAGCTGTTTTTT. Amino acids: CASSLGRAGELFF.

The rearrangement uses TRBV5-1 and TRBJ2-3; 16 nucleotides agree with TRBD2. CDR1 and CDR2 (germline): SGHRS, YFSETQ. The CDR3 consists of 19 residues. V shed 3 bases and J 9 bases; nucleotides not matched to a gene: 16. The CDR3 spells CASSSGTSGRARRSETQYF. The CDR3 coding sequence is TGCGCCAGCAGCTCCGGGACTAGCGGGAGGGCCCGCAGATCGGAGACGCAGTATTTT.

The chain links TRBV27 to TRBJ2-7, with 12 bases aligning to TRBD2. The V and J ends lost 5 bases and 3 bases, in that order; junction bases with no gene match: 5. The CDR3 length is 15 residues. Germline CDR1 and CDR2: MNHEY and SMNVEV (reference sequence). For the CDR3, the DNA is TGTGCCAGCAGTGAGACTAGCGGGGGACACTACGAGCAGTACTTC. It codes for CASSETSGGHYEQYF.

The V call is TRBV27, the J call TRBJ2-1, with a tentative D call TRBD2 (6 bases). V shed 2 bases and J shed 10 bases, with 15 bases lying between them. Germline-derived CDR1 and CDR2 are MNHEY and SMNVEV (reference sequence). The CDR3 sequence is 14 residues long. CDR3 sequence reads: CASSLASGVSEQFF. The DNA for the CDR3 is TGTGCCAGCAGTTTAGCGTCGGGGGTATCAGAGCAGTTCTTC.

The chain has TRBV6-4 and TRBJ2-5, with 7 bases that match TRBD2. The CDR3 has 19 amino acids. The germline CDR1 and CDR2 sequences are MRHNA and SNTAGT. J lost 1 base, V lost 2 bases, and 16 bases had no gene match. CDR3 in DNA: TGTGCCAGCAGTGACCTGTTTTCGGGAGGCGGTTTGAGCCAAGAGACCCAGTACTTC. The encoded protein is CASSDLFSGGGLSQETQYF.

The chain combines TRBV19 with TRBJ2-1, with TRBD1 as a possible D gene (6 bases). The CDR3 has 13 amino acids. Germline lookup yields CDR1 LNHDA and CDR2 SQIVND (reference sequence). V was clipped by 5 bases and J by 7 bases, with 12 bases between them. CDR3 sequence reads: CASSRPQGNEQFF. CDR3 nucleotide sequence: TGTGCCAGTAGTCGGCCTCAGGGGAATGAGCAGTTCTTC.

This chain joins TRBV15 and TRBJ2-5; 11 nucleotides align to TRBD2. Trimming took 5 bases from V and 2 from J; bases not matched to a gene: 4. CDR1 and CDR2 (germline): LNHNV, YYDKDF (reference sequence). The CDR3 totals 15 residues. The CDR3 spells CATSGGLAVQETQYF. The DNA of the CDR3 is TGTGCCACCAGCGGGGGACTAGCGGTACAAGAGACCCAGTACTTC.